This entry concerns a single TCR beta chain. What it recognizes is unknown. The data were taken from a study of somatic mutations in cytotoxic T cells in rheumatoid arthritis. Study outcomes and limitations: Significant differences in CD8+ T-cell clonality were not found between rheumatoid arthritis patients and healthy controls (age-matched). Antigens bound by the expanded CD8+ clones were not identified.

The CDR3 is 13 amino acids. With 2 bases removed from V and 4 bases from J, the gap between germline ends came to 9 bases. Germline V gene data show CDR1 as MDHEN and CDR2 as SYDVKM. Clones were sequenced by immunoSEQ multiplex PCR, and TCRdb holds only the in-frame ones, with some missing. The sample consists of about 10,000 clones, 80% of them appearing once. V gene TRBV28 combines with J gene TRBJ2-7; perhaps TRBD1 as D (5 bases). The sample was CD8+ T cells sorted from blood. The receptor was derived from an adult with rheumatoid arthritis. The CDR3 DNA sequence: TGTGCCAGCAGTTTAGGGGCGGTTTACGAGCAGTACTTC. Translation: CASSLGAVYEQYF.